Each of the 18 T cell receptor beta chains below was sequenced from the same sample in a study of blood T cell repertoires in COVID-19. Clones were read by immunoSEQ multiplex PCR, and TCRdb kept only the in-frame ones, dropping some. The sample consists of hundreds of thousands of clones, 75% to 90% of them appearing once. The sequencing input was PBMCs or T cells enriched from blood (not recorded which). The source is a woman in her sixties who had recovered from COVID-19.

The CDR3 DNA sequence: TGTGCCAGCAGCACCGTAGGGGGCCAAGAGACCCAGTACTTC. Amino acids: CASSTVGGQETQYF. The chain employs TRBV5-8 and TRBJ2-5; a possible D gene is TRBD1 (6 bases). The germline V gene encodes CDR1 SGHTS and CDR2 YDEGEE. Trimming took off 4 bases at V and 1 base at J, with 11 bases between the two ends. This CDR3 has 14 residues.

The chain has TRBV7-8 and TRBJ1-5; possibly TRBD1 for D (5 bases). With 3 bases removed from V and 7 bases from J, the gap between germline ends came to 19 bases. This CDR3 spans 16 amino acids. Germline V gene data show CDR1 as SGHVS and CDR2 as FQNEAQ. The CDR3 nucleotides are TGTGCCAGCAGCTTTAAAAGGGGCAGGCGGGGACAGCCCCAGCATTTT. Amino acids: CASSFKRGRRGQPQHF.

J is TRBJ1-4 and V is TRBV30; no firm D call. The V gene's germline CDR1 is GTSNPN and CDR2 SVGIG (reference sequence). The CDR3 is 13 residues long. The germline V and J ends were trimmed by 1 base and 8 bases, with 11 bases remaining between them. CDR3 residues: CAWSARVPEKLFF. The CDR3 coding sequence is TGTGCCTGGAGTGCGAGGGTGCCCGAAAAACTGTTTTTT.

V is TRBV6-5 and J is TRBJ2-1, with D possibly TRBD1 on 6 matching bases. Germline V gene lookup returns CDR1 MNHEY and CDR2 SVGAGI. The CDR3 length is 16 residues. V lost 2 bases, J lost 6 bases, and 17 bases lay in between. In DNA form, the CDR3 reads TGTGCCAGCAGTTACAGAGACAGGAGAACACCCAATGAGCAGTTCTTC. It codes for CASSYRDRRTPNEQFF.

V and J are TRBV6-6 and TRBJ1-1; 10 nucleotides agree with TRBD1. The CDR3 sequence is 15 residues long. The germline V gene encodes CDR1 MNHNY and CDR2 SVGAGI (reference sequence). V was clipped by 0 bases and J by 6 bases; unmatched bases: 4. The CDR3 sequence is CASSYSGTGAPEAFF. CDR3 coding DNA: TGTGCCAGCAGTTACTCCGGGACAGGGGCACCTGAAGCTTTCTTT.

This clone was counted a few times. The chain has TRBV2 and TRBJ1-6; tentatively, D is TRBD1 (5 bases). The germline V gene has CDR1 SNHLY and CDR2 FYNNEI. Between the trimmed V and J ends, which lost 8 bases and 6 bases, there was a span of 11 bases. CDR3 size: 13 residues. CDR3 coding DNA: TGTGCCAGCTTTGACAGAGTTAATTCACCCCTCCACTTT. The encoded protein is CASFDRVNSPLHF.

This clone appeared a few times. This sequence joins TRBV2 and TRBJ1-5, with D possibly being TRBD1 (6 bases). CDR1 is SNHLY and CDR2 is FYNNEI in the germline V gene. The CDR3 length is 13 residues. Trimming took 6 bases from V and 5 from J, leaving 11 bases between them. This CDR3 reads CASRGEGDQPQHF. The DNA for the CDR3 is TGTGCCAGCAGGGGGGAGGGGGATCAGCCCCAGCATTTT.

V and J are TRBV13 and TRBJ1-1; no clear D. V lost 2 bases and J lost 2, with 9 bases in between. The CDR3 has 14 amino acids. Germline-derived CDR1 and CDR2 are PRHDT and FYEKMQ (reference sequence). CDR3 sequence: CASSLNRANTEAFF. The CDR3 nucleotides are TGTGCCAGCAGCTTAAACAGAGCAAACACTGAAGCTTTCTTT.

This clone has just one count. This chain connects TRBV9 to TRBJ1-3; tentatively, D is TRBD1 (6 bases). Trimming shortened V by 4 bases and J by 4 bases, and 15 bases separated the two germline ends. CDR3 length: 15 residues. From germline, CDR1 is SGDLS and CDR2 YYNGEE. The CDR3 here is CASSPRWGQGNTIYF. Written as DNA, the CDR3 is TGTGCCAGCAGCCCGAGGTGGGGACAAGGAAACACCATATATTTT.

This rearrangement joins TRBV5-1 to TRBJ2-2; 8 positions match TRBD1. The CDR3 covers 17 residues. CDR1 is SGHRS and CDR2 is YFSETQ in the germline V gene. With V trimmed by 0 bases and J by 5 bases, 9 bases remained unmatched. CDR3 bases: TGCGCCAGCAGCTTGGGGGCTGGGACAGGATCGACCGGGGAGCTGTTTTTT. It encodes CASSLGAGTGSTGELFF.

DNA for the CDR3: TGTGCCAGCTCAGCGGCGTCGACAGGGTTGAACACTGAAGCTTTCTTT. Translating it yields CASSAASTGLNTEAFF. The chain carries TRBV18 and TRBJ1-1; 7 bases are a match to TRBD1. Trimming at V came to 5 bases and at J to 0 bases, leaving 9 bases not matched to a gene. This CDR3 contains 16 residues. Germline loops: CDR1 KGHSH, CDR2 LQKENI.

V usage is TRBV20-1 and J usage is TRBJ1-2; D call uncertain. This CDR3 is 11 amino acids long. Germline V lookup: CDR1 DFQATT, CDR2 SNEGSKA (reference sequence). Trimming pared 3 bases from V and 7 bases from J, leaving 9 bases between. The CDR3 sequence is CSASGGFGYTF. As DNA, the CDR3 is TGCAGTGCTAGCGGAGGGTTTGGCTACACCTTC.

The rearrangement links TRBV2 to TRBJ1-1, with a tentative D call TRBD1 (5 bases). The CDR3 sequence is 13 residues long. Germline lookup yields CDR1 SNHLY and CDR2 FYNNEI. Deletions cut 4 bases from V and 3 bases from J, with 9 bases between. The CDR3 here is CASSVGGDTEAFF. DNA for the CDR3: TGTGCCAGCAGTGTGGGAGGGGACACTGAAGCTTTCTTT.

The rearrangement joins TRBV6-4 to TRBJ2-2, with TRBD1 matching 8 bases. Germline CDR1 reads MRHNA; CDR2 reads SNTAGT. Trimming removed 4 bases from V and 8 bases from J; junction bases left unmatched: 6. This CDR3 is 14 amino acids long. Written as DNA, the CDR3 is TGTGCCAGCAGTGTGGGACAGGCGACAGGGGAGCTGTTTTTT. Protein product: CASSVGQATGELFF.

The J gene is TRBJ1-5, the V gene TRBV6-5; 7 nucleotides align to TRBD1. J was trimmed by 5 bases and V by 6 bases; bases with no gene match: 10. The CDR3 length is 15 residues. From germline, CDR1 is MNHEY and CDR2 SVGAGI. The CDR3 nucleotides read TGTGCCAGCAGGAATCGGGACAGACCAGATCAGCCCCAGCATTTT. It specifies CASRNRDRPDQPQHF.

CDR3: CATSRDKGGNEKLFF. CDR3 coding DNA: TGTGCCACCAGCAGAGATAAGGGAGGAAATGAAAAACTGTTTTTT. The chain carries TRBV15 and TRBJ1-4; D gene ambiguous. The CDR3 sequence is 15 residues long. Trimming removed 0 bases from V and 5 bases from J, with 10 bases in between. Germline CDR1 is LNHNV and CDR2 is YYDKDF (reference sequence).

This chain connects TRBV3-1 (or the pseudogene TRBV3-2) to TRBJ1-3, with a tentative D call TRBD1 (5 bases). Germline values: CDR1 LGHDT, CDR2 YNNKEL (reference sequence). The CDR3 has 14 amino acids. V shed 3 bases and J shed 2 bases, with 8 bases lying between them. The CDR3 nucleotides are TGTGCCAGCAGCCAGCAGGGTACTGGAAACACCATATATTTT. Amino acids: CASSQQGTGNTIYF.

The V gene is TRBV18, the J gene TRBJ1-1; D may be TRBD1 (6 bases). V was pared by 5 bases and J by 4 bases, with 17 bases between. The CDR3 runs to 15 residues. The germline CDR1 and CDR2 sequences are KGHSH and LQKENI. CDR3 amino acids: CASSTWTDRATEAFF. In DNA form, the CDR3 reads TGTGCCAGCTCAACTTGGACGGACAGAGCCACTGAAGCTTTCTTT.